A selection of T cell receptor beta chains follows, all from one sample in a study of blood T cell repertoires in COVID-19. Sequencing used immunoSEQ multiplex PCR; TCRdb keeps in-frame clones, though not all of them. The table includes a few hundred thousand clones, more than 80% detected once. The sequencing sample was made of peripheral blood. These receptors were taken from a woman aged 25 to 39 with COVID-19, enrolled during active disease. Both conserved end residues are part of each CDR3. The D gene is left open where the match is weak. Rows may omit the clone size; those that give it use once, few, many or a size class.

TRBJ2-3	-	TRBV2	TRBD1	TGTGCCAGCAGTGTTCAGACAGGGGGCACAGATACGCAGTATTTT	CASSVQTGGTDTQYF
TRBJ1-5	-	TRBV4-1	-	TGCGCCAGCAGCCCTACAGGGAAGGGAGGCAATCAGCCCCAGCATTTT	CASSPTGKGGNQPQHF
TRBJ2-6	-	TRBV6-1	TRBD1	TGTGCCAGCAGTGAATGGGGACAGGGGGCCCCTGGGGCCAACGTCCTGACTTTC	CASSEWGQGAPGANVLTF
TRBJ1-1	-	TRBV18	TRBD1	TGTGCCAGCTCACCACCTGACAGGGGTTTATCAGGAGCTTTCTTT	CASSPPDRGLSGAFF
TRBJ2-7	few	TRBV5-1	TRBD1	TGCGCCAGCAGCTTGGAGACAGGGGGTGGCTACGAGCAGTACTTC	CASSLETGGGYEQYF
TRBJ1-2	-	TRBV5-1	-	TGCGCCAGCAGCTTGTTAGGGGAGGATGGCTACACCTTC	CASSLLGEDGYTF
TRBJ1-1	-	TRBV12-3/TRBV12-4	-	TGTGCCAGCAGTTTGTTGGGTGGGGGCGAAGCTTTCTTT	CASSLLGGGEAFF
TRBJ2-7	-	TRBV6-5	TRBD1	TGTGCCAGCAGTTCGACAGGGGGCGGCTACGAGCAGTACTTC	CASSSTGGGYEQYF
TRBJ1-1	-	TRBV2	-	TGTGCCAGCAGCGACATATCAGAAGCTTTCTTT	CASSDISEAFF
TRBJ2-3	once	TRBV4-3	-	TGCGCCAGCAGCCAATACCAGACAGATACGCAGTATTTT	CASSQYQTDTQYF
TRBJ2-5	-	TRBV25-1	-	TGTGCCAGCAGTCTACTGGTACGGGAGACCCAGTACTTC	CASSLLVRETQYF
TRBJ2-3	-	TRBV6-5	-	TGTGCCAGCAGTTACTCAGAAGCTAGCACAGATACGCAGTATTTT	CASSYSEASTDTQYF
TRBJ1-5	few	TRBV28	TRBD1	TGTGCCAGCAGCCGGGACAGGGAGGGCAATCAGCCCCAGCATTTT	CASSRDREGNQPQHF
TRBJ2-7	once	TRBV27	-	TGTGCCAGCAGTTTATCATTAGGAACAGTGTCCTACGAGCAGTACTTC	CASSLSLGTVSYEQYF
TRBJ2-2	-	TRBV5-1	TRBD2	TGCGCCAGCACCTCCCGGCTAGCGGGAGGGAGGCCCGGGGAGCTGTTTTTT	CASTSRLAGGRPGELFF
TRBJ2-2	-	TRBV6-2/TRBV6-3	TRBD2	TGTGCCAGCAGTTTGACTAGCGGGAAGGGGTACACCGGGGAGCTGTTTTTT	CASSLTSGKGYTGELFF
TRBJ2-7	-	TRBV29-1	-	TGCAGCGTTGGTGCCACTTTCTACGAGCAGTACTTC	CSVGATFYEQYF
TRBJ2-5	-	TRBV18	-	TGTGCCAGCTCACCTCAGGGTGGCCATCAAGAGACCCAGTACTTC	CASSPQGGHQETQYF
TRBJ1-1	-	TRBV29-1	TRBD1	TGCAGCGTTGACAGGGGGCGCGGCACTGAAGCTTTCTTT	CSVDRGRGTEAFF
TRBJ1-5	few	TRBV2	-	TGTGCCAGCAGTGAAGCAACGGGGTCTCAGCCCCAGCATTTT	CASSEATGSQPQHF
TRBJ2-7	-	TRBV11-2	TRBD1	TGTGCCAGCAGCTTTGGACAGGGGAGCTCCTACGAGCAGTACTTC	CASSFGQGSSYEQYF
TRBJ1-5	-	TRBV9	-	TGTGCCAGCAGCAACGGGGGGTTTGATCAGCCCCAGCATTTT	CASSNGGFDQPQHF
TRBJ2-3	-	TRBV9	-	TGTGCCAGCAGCGTTCGGGGGAGCACAGATACGCAGTATTTT	CASSVRGSTDTQYF
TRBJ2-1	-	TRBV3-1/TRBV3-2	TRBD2	TGTGCCAGCAGCCCCGGACTAGCGGGAGTGGGTGAGCAGTTCTTC	CASSPGLAGVGEQFF
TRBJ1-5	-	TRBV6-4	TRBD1	TGTGCCAGCAGTGACCGACAGGGAAGGCAGCCCCAGCATTTT	CASSDRQGRQPQHF
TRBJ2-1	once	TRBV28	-	TGTGCCAGTGGTAGAAGCTCCTACAATGAGCAGTTCTTC	CASGRSSYNEQFF
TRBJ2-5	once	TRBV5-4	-	TGTGCCAGCAGCCCCAGGCCCAGTCAAGAGACCCAGTACTTC	CASSPRPSQETQYF
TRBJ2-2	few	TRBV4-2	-	TGTGCCAGCAGCCAGGACACCACCGACACCGGGGAGCTGTTTTTT	CASSQDTTDTGELFF
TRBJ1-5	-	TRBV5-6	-	TGTGCCAGCAGCTTGAGGGGAACGAACGACAATCAGCCCCAGCATTTT	CASSLRGTNDNQPQHF
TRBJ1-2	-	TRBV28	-	TGTGCCAGCAATCAAATGGTAACAGCAAACTATGGCTACACCTTC	CASNQMVTANYGYTF
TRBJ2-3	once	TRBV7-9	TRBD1	TGTGCCAGCAGCCACCCTGGGACAGGACCGGGACCAGCGCAGTATTTT	CASSHPGTGPGPAQYF
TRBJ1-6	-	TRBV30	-	TGTGCCTGGGAGGCCCTGGGGGGTGTGAGGTCCTATAATTCACCCCTCCACTTT	CAWEALGGVRSYNSPLHF